Below are 2 T cell receptor beta chains sequenced from a single sample in a study of T-cell memory formation after mild COVID-19. MiXCR was run by TCRdb on the 5' RACE reads, yielding one entry per CDR3 protein. The data hold 350,000 or so distinct CDR3 sequences, with approximately 21% observed a single time. The sample consisted of PBMCs or a T cell subset sorted from them (not recorded which). The receptors derive from an adult woman who had mild COVID-19 (a few samples of this study predate the infection). Cell type and time point are not known.

The gene calls are TRBV12-5 and TRBJ1-2; possible D gene TRBD1, 5 bases. Germline lookup yields CDR1 LGHNT and CDR2 FRNRAP. V was cut by 3 bases and J by 4 bases, with 9 bases left in between. The CDR3 totals 13 residues. CDR3 loop: CASGFQGFYGYTF. In DNA, the CDR3 is TGTGCTAGTGGTTTCCAGGGCTTCTATGGCTACACCTTC.

This rearrangement joins TRBV6-1 to TRBJ2-7, with D unresolved. Germline lookup yields CDR1 MNHNS and CDR2 SASEGT. V was pared by 2 bases and J by 2 bases, with 10 bases between. CDR3 size: 14 residues. DNA of the CDR3: TGTGCCAGCAGTGAAAGCCTTCGTCCCTACGAGCAGTACTTC. Translating gives CASSESLRPYEQYF.